This TCR beta chain was captured in a study of cytomegalovirus exposure and HLA in healthy donors. Study findings and constraints: Listed as cytomegalovirus-associated were 150 to 200 TCR beta chains. Rarity marked most TCR sequences, yet some public TCRs occurred in many donors.

Clones were read by immunoSEQ multiplex PCR, and TCRdb kept only the in-frame ones, dropping some. The table records 90,000 or so clones, 95% to 98% of them present only once. The CDR3 is made up of 17 amino acids. Germline CDR1 LNHNV, CDR2 YYDKDF (reference sequence). The V gene end was trimmed by 5 bases and the J gene end by 3 bases; junction bases not matched to a gene: 11. Concerning this clone: The antigen remains undetermined.

The sequenced material came from PBMCs. The chain is built from TRBV15 and TRBJ2-7, with TRBD1 identical over 12 bases. The TCR sequence derives from a man aged 18 to 30 in good health and CMV-seronegative. The CDR3 spells CATSGGQGAIARYEQYF. Here the CDR3 DNA reads TGTGCCACCAGCGGGGGACAGGGGGCGATCGCCCGCTACGAGCAGTACTTC.